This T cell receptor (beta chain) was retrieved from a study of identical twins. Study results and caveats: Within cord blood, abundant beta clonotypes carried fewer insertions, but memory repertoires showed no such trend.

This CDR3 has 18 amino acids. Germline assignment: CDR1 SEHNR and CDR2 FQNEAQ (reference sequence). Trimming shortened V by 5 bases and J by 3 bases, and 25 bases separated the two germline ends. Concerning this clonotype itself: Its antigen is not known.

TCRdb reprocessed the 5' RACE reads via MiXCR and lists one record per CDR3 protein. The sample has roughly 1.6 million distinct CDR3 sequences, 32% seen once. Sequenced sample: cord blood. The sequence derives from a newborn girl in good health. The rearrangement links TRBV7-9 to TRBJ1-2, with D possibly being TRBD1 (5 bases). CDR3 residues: CASSPPLLEGMGDYGYTF. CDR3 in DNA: TGTGCCAGCAGCCCACCGCTTCTTGAGGGGATGGGGGACTATGGCTACACCTTC.